This TCR beta chain is from a study of T cell responses to AZD1222 COVID-19 vaccine. Trimming left V 1 base short and J 5 bases short, with 14 bases between. The CDR3 is 15 amino acids. The germline V gene has CDR1 SEHNR and CDR2 FQNEAQ (reference sequence). Some clones are missing from TCRdb's copy, which holds only in-frame ones; the method was immunoSEQ multiplex PCR. The sample has tens of thousands of clones; 89% are singletons. The TCR originated in an adult in good health. The sample here was peripheral blood, taken on day 0 of AZD1222 vaccination. V gene TRBV7-9 combines with J gene TRBJ1-2; tentatively, D is TRBD1 (5 bases). The CDR3 DNA is TGTGCCAGCAGCTTAGTGGAGGGGCCGGGGTATGGCTACACCTTC. Residues: CASSLVEGPGYGYTF.